This TCR beta chain was profiled in a study of Tregs in tolerant kidney transplant recipients (dated by TCRdb to between 2018 and 2021). A note on the overall study: Related donors were used in the transplants with nonmyeloablative bone marrow transplantation, and mixed chimerism was transient in the human trials. The study used TCRbeta sequencing to identify donor-specific regulatory T cells before combined kidney and bone marrow transplantation, then tracked those cells after transplant.

Summary of the overall study and its limitations: Biological reproducibility was not directly assessed, although technical replication error appeared to be minimal. In tolerant patients, the expansion of donor-specific Tregs was greater than global Treg expansion, suggesting that the expansion was antigen-driven rather than nonspecific. Because the PCR primers were changed over time for some patients, nucleotide-level comparison could not be performed across the samples from those patients. The study was limited by small patient numbers, and the findings need validation in larger populations and under other immunosuppression protocols. Expanding Tregs with activated donor B cells appeared to identify the most biologically relevant and donor-specific TCRbeta repertoire.

The time point label here, explained by the study, means: blood sample drawn before combined kidney and bone marrow transplant. Unstimulated Tregs (CD4+CD25+CD127-), CD4+ non-Tregs (CD4+CD25-), CD4 and CD8 cells were FACS-sorted from thawed PBMCs. Before Treg sorting, thawed PBMCs were rested overnight at 37°C with about 200 IU/ml IL-2. The patients were several recipients of combined kidney and bone marrow transplants from the ITN036ST trial, and samples were available only from these trial subjects. Healthy control blood was separated into PBMCs by Ficoll density gradient and cryopreserved, and patient PBMCs were collected both before and after transplant. Genomic DNA was extracted from sorted cells with the QIAGEN DNeasy Blood and Tissue Kit for TCRbeta CDR3 sequencing. High-throughput TCRbeta CDR3 sequencing, including PCR amplification with bias correction and internal controls, was performed commercially through immunoSEQ. Turning to the authors' computational methods: Unique productive TCRbeta sequences were defined by CDR3 nucleotide sequence where primers matched, otherwise by CDR3 amino acid sequence with Vbeta and Jbeta genes. Sorting error was corrected by removing sequences shared between sorted populations at a frequency ratio of 2:1 or less, and the remaining shared sequences were assigned to the higher population. Donor-reactive sequences were defined as at least 5-fold expanded in CFSE-low cells versus unstimulated cells, with frequency of at least 0.01% in CFSE-low cells. Repertoire divergence was quantified by Jensen-Shannon divergence calculated from the top 100 TCRbeta sequences ranked by frequency. For any sample with multiple sequencing runs, sorting error was corrected in each run separately before the runs were pooled. The table comes from immuneACCESS by way of TCRdb, which keeps in-frame sequences with V and J called. Part of the clones is missing from these tables; in studies checked, under half for an unresolved V gene and the rest for unknown reasons. Clonal size and the V and J genes are those of that table, whereas D and trimming came from the DNA. The sample records approximately 15,000 clones, about four fifths of which are singletons. Around 1.5% of the sample rests with the top ten.

The trim is 5 bases for V and 2 bases for J, with a gap of 3 bases between the germline ends. The CDR3, cysteine through phenylalanine, is 11 amino acids long. The kept DNA is CDR3 alone, 33 bases in frame from the first base. CDR1 and CDR2, looked up from the germline V gene, are SGHAT and FQNNGV. Note on this clone: No antigen is known for it. Qualities for individual bases were not recorded, and no much larger clone is one base off.

This TCR derives from a human donor who received a combined kidney and bone marrow transplant. The input for sequencing was Tregs from blood, taken before the transplant. The rearrangement joined TRBV11-2 to TRBJ2-5; no D segment can be confidently identified. The CDR3 loop reads CASSQQETQYF. The sequenced DNA: TGTGCCAGCAGCCAACAAGAGACCCAGTACTTC.